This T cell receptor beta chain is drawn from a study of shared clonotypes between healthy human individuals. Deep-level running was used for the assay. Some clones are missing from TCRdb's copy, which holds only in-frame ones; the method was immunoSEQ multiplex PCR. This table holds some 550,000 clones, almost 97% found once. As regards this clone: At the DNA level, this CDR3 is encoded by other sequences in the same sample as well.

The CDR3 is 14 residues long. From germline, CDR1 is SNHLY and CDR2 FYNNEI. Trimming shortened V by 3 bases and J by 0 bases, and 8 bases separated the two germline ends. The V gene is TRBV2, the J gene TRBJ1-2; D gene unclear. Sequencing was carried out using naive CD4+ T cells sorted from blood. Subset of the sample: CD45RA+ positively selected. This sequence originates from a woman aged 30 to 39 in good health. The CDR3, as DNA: TGTGCCAGCAGTGAGCAAGGAGCTAACTATGGCTACACCTTC. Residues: CASSEQGANYGYTF.